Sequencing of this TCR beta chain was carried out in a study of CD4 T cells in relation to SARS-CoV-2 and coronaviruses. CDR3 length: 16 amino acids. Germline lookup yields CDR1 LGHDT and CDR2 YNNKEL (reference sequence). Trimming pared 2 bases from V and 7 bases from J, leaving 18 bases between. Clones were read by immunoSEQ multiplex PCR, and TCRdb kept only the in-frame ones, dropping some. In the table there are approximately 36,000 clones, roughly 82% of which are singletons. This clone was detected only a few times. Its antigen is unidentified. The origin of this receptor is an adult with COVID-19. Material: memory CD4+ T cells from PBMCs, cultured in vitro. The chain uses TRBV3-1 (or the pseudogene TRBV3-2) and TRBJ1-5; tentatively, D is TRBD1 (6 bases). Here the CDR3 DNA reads TGTGCCAGCAGCCAAAGGGGCCCACAGGGCAGCCAGCCCCAGCATTTT. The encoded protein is CASSQRGPQGSQPQHF.